Sequencing of this T cell receptor (beta chain) was carried out in a study of blood T cell repertoires in COVID-19. Study overall: Samples of COVID-19 (acute and convalescent) were obtained from the United States, Italy and Spain. Sources were T cells, B-cell-depleted T cells, or PBMCs; the material itself was cDNA or gDNA.

Authors' analysis steps: Estimated nucleated cell counts came from reference gene primer amplification. Only in-frame clones appear in the TCRdb table, and some are missing; sequencing was by immunoSEQ multiplex PCR. V, J and clone size are those of that table, while D and trimming were read from the DNA. The sample contains about 280,000 clones, approximately 88% of which appear only once. There are many counts of this clone. V lost 5 bases to trimming and J lost 0 bases, with 8 bases between them. CDR3 size: 14 residues. Germline-derived CDR1 and CDR2 are LNHDA and SQIVND (reference sequence). This TCR derives from a man aged 18 to 30 with active or convalescent COVID-19. The sample taken for sequencing was peripheral blood. The chain is built from TRBV19 and TRBJ1-3; tentatively, D is TRBD1 (6 bases). The chain's CDR3 is CASSRGGSGNTIYF. CDR3 coding DNA: TGTGCCAGTAGTCGAGGGGGCTCTGGAAACACCATATATTTT.